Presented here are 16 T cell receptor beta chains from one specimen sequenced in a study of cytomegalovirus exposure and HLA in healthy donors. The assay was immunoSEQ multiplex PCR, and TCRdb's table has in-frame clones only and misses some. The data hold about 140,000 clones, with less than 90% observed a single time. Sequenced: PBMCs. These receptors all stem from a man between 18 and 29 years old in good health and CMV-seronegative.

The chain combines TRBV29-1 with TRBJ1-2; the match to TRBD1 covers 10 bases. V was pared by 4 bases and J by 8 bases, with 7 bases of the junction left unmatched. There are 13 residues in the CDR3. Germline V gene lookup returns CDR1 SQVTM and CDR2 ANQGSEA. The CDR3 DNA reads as TGCAGCGTTGGACAGGGGGCAGAACGCGGCTACACCTTC. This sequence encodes CSVGQGAERGYTF.

CDR3 loop: CASSLYKNYGYTF. The CDR3 DNA is TGCGCCAGCAGCTTGTACAAAAACTATGGCTACACCTTC. J is TRBJ1-2 and V is TRBV5-1; D unclear. Trimming took 1 base from V and 2 from J, leaving 6 bases between them. This CDR3 has 13 residues. Germline lookup yields CDR1 SGHRS and CDR2 YFSETQ.

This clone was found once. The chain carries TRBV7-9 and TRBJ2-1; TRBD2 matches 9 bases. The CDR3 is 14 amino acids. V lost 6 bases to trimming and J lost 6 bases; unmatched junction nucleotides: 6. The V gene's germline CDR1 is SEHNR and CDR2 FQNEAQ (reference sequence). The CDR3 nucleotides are TGTGCCAGCAGGTATAGCGGGAGAGGCAATGAGCAGTTCTTC. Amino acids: CASRYSGRGNEQFF.

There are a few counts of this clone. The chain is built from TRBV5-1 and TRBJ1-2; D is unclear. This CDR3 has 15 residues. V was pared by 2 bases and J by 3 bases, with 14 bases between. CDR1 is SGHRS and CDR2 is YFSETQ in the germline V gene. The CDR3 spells CASSFGTSRDYGYTF. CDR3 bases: TGCGCCAGCAGCTTTGGCACCTCACGGGACTATGGCTACACCTTC. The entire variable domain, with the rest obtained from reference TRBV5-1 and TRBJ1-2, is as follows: KAGVTQTPRYLIKTRGQQVTLSCSPISGHRSVSWYQQTPGQGLQFLFEYFSETQRNKGNFPGRFSGRQFSNSRSEMNVSTLELGDSALYLCASSFGTSRDYGYTFGSGTRLTVV.

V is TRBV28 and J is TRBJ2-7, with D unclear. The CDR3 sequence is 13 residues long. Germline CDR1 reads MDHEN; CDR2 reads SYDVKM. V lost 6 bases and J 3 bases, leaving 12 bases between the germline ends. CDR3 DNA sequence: TGTGCCAGCAGGCCTCCGGTGGTCTACGAGCAGTACTTC. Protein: CASRPPVVYEQYF.

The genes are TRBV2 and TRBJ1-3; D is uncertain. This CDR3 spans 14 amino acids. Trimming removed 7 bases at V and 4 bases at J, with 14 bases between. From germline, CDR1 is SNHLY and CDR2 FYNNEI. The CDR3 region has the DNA TGTGCCAGCAATCCGTCTTTTATGGGAAACACCATATATTTT. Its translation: CASNPSFMGNTIYF.

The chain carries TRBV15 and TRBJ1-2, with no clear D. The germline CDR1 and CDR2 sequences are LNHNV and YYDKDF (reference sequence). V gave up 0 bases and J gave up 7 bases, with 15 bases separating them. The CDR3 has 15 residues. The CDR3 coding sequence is TGTGCCACCAGCAGAGATACCGCAACCCTAGGTGGCTACACCTTC. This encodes CATSRDTATLGGYTF.

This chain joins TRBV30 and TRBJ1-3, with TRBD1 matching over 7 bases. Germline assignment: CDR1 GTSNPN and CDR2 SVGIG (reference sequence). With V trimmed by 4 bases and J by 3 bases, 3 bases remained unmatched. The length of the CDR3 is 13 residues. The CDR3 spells CAWTTGVGNTIYF. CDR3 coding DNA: TGTGCCTGGACTACAGGGGTTGGAAACACCATATATTTT. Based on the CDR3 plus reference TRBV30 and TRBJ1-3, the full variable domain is SQTIHQWPATLVQPVGSPLSLECTVEGTSNPNLYWYRQAAGRGLQLLFYSVGIGQISSEVPQNLSASRPQDRQFILSSKKLLLSDSGFYLCAWTTGVGNTIYFGEGSWLTVV.

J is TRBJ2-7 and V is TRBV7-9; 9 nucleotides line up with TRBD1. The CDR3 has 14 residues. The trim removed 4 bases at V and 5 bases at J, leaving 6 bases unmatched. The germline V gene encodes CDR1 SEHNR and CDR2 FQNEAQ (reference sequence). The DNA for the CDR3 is TGTGCCAGCAGCTGGGACAGGGCGATGCACGAGCAGTACTTC. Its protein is CASSWDRAMHEQYF.

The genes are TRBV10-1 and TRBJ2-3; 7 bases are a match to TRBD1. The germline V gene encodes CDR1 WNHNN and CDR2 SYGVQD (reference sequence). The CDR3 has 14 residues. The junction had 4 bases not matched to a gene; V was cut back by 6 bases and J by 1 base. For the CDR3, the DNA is TGCGCCAGCAGCTTCGACAGGGGCACAGATACGCAGTATTTT. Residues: CASSFDRGTDTQYF.

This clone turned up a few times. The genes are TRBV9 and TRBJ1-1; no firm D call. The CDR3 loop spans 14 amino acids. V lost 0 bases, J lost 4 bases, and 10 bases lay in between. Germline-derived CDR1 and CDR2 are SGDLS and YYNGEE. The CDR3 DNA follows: TGTGCCAGCAGCGTAGGGGGAGGAGGCACTGAAGCTTTCTTT. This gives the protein CASSVGGGGTEAFF.

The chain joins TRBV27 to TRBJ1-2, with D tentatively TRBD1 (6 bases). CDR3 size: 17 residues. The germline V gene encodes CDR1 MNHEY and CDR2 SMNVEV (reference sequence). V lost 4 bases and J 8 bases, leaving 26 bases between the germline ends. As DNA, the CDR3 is TGTGCCAGCAGTTACGCCCAACCGGGACAAGCCCCGGAGGGCTACACCTTC. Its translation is CASSYAQPGQAPEGYTF.

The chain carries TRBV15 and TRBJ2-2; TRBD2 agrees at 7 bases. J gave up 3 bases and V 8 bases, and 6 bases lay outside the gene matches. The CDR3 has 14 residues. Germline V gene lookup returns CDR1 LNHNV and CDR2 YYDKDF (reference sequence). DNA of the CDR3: TGTGCCACCCGACCTAGCGGCGACACCGGGGAGCTGTTTTTT. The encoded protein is CATRPSGDTGELFF. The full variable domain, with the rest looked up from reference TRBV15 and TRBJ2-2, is DAMVIQNPRYQVTQFGKPVTLSCSQTLNHNVMYWYQQKSSQAPKLLFHYYDKDFNNEADTPDNFQSRRPNTSFCFLDIRSPGLGDTAMYLCATRPSGDTGELFFGEGSRLTVL.

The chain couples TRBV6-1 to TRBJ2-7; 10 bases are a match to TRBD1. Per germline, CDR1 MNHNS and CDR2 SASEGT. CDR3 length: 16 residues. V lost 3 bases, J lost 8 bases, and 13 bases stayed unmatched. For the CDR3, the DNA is TGTGCCAGCAGTGAGAGATCCGGGACAGGGGCCTCTCAGCAGTACTTC. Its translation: CASSERSGTGASQQYF.

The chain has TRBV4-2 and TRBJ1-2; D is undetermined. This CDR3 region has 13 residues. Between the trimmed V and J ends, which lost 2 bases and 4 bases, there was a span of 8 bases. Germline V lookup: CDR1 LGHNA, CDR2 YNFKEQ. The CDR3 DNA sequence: TGTGCCAGCAGCCAAACCACAGCCTATGGCTACACCTTC. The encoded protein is CASSQTTAYGYTF.

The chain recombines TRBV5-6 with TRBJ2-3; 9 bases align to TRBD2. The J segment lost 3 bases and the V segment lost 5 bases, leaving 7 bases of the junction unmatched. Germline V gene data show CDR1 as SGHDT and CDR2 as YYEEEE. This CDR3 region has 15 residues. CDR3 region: CASRLLRGGTDTQYF. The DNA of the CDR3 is TGTGCCAGCAGACTTCTGCGGGGGGGTACAGATACGCAGTATTTT.